This TCR beta chain was retrieved from a study of CD8 T cells in Susac syndrome. Looking at the study overall: Blood was drawn from patients with Susac syndrome. At that point, they were therapy-naive, on corticosteroids, or on intravenous immunoglobulin alone.

About this clonotype: What it recognizes is unknown.

Findings and caveats of the study: The CD4+ T cell repertoires, which came from Susac syndrome patients, showed no sign of clonal expansion. Acknowledgment was made by the study that its TCR sequencing and HLA analysis involved a relatively small number of individuals.

The junction had 20 bases not matched to a gene; V was cut back by 8 bases and J by 5 bases. The CDR3 runs 18 residues. Roughly 0.45 to 1 ug RNA was reverse transcribed with random hexamers. TCRdb reanalysed the immunoSEQ multiplex PCR reads using MiXCR and keeps one entry per CDR3 protein. The table includes 150,000 or so distinct CDR3 sequences, just under 95% detected once. All included Susac syndrome patients satisfied recently defined diagnostic criteria for definite or probable disease. The rearrangement links TRBV12-3 or TRBV12-4 to TRBJ2-1; 8 nucleotides agree with TRBD2. The clonotype comes from a human donor with Susac syndrome. Sequencing was done on a sample of CD4+ T cells from PBMCs. CDR3 loop: CASLFRPMAGGRHNEQFF. In DNA form, the CDR3 reads TGTGCCAGCCTTTTTCGTCCCATGGCGGGAGGACGGCACAATGAGCAGTTCTTC.